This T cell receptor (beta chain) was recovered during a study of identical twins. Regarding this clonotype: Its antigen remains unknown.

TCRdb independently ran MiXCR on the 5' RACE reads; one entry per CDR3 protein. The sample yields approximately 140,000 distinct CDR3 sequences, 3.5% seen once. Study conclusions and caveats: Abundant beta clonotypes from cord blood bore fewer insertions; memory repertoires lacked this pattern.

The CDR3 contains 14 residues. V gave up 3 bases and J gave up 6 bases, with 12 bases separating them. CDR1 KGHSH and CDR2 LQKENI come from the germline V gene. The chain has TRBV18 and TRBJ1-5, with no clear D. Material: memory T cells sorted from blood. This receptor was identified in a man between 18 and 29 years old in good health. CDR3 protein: CASSPVGRGQPQHF. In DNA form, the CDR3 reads TGTGCCAGCTCACCGGTCGGGAGAGGTCAGCCCCAGCATTTT.